The source of this T cell receptor (beta chain) is a study of cytomegalovirus exposure and HLA in healthy donors. Study findings and constraints: Researchers reported in a later analysis that a missense DCLRE1C variant was tied to TCR beta V- and J-gene trimming. A few chains tied to CMV proved CMV antigen-specific in vitro. After further analysis at a later stage, 15,000 to 20,000 TCR beta sequences were associated with HLA alleles at 0.05 false discovery rate.

The PCR ran on 60 Vbeta and 13 Jbeta primers. In the study's own analysis: Some 11 million shared chains were among the about 80 million unique TCR beta chains that a later analysis counted. The data were produced by immunoSEQ multiplex PCR, yet TCRdb's version contains in-frame clones alone and is incomplete. V, J and clone size were drawn from that table, and D and trimming were deduced from the DNA. The sample includes roughly 100,000 clones, under 80% of them seen just once. V lost 2 bases to trimming and J lost 2 bases, with 16 bases between them. The germline V gene has CDR1 SGHRS and CDR2 YFSETQ. This CDR3 region has 16 residues. Note on this clone: Its antigen is unknown.

Input material: PBMCs. The origin of this receptor is a man between 60 and 75 years old in good health and CMV-seronegative. The genes are TRBV5-1 and TRBJ2-5; maybe TRBD2 (6 bases). The CDR3 bases are TGCGCCAGCAGCTTTTTACGTAGCGGTGGGCAAGAGACCCAGTACTTC. Its translation: CASSFLRSGGQETQYF.